The T cell receptor beta chain described here comes from a study of T cell responses to AZD1222 COVID-19 vaccine. Study-level points and caveats: No day 14 peak samples; only post-peak repertoires were characterized.

Clones were read by immunoSEQ multiplex PCR, and TCRdb kept only the in-frame ones, dropping some. This table has about 45,000 clones, over 70% appearing once. In the case of this clone: Its antigen is unknown.

Trimming pared 6 bases from V and 4 bases from J, leaving 12 bases between. The CDR3 extends over 13 amino acids. Germline CDR1 is SNHLY and CDR2 is FYNNEI. Sequencing used peripheral blood, obtained 28 days after the second AZD1222 dose. This TCR was recovered from an adult who received the AZD1222 COVID-19 vaccine. V is TRBV2 and J is TRBJ1-2; D is unclear. This CDR3 reads CASREGAGYGYTF. CDR3 bases: TGTGCCAGCAGGGAGGGCGCGGGCTATGGCTACACCTTC.